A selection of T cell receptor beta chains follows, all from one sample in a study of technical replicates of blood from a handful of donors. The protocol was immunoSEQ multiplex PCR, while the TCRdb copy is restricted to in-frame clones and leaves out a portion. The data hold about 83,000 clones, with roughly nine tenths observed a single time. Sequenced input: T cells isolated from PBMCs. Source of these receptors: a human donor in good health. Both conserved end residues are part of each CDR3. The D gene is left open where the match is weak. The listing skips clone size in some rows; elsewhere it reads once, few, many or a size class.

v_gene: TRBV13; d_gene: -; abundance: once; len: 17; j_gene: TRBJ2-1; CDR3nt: TGTGCCAGCAGCGCACGGCTTAGCCTAAGCTCCTACAATGAGCAGTTCTTC; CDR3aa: CASSARLSLSSYNEQFF
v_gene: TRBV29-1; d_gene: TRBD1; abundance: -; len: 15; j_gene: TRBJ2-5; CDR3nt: TGCAGCGTTGAAGAAACTTCAGGGACAGGGGAGACCCAGTACTTC; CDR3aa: CSVEETSGTGETQYF
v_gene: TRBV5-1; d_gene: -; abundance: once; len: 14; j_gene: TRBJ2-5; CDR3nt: TGCGCCAGCAGCTTAGCAGGGTCGGAAGAGACCCAGTACTTC; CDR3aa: CASSLAGSEETQYF
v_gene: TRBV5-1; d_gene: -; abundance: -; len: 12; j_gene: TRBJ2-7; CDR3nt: TGCGCCAGCAGCTTGGCGGTTGGCGAGCAGTACTTC; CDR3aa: CASSLAVGEQYF
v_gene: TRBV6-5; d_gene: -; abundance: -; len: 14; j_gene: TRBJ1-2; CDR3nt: TGTGCCAGCAGTTACTCTGCGGGGAACTATGGCTACACCTTC; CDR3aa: CASSYSAGNYGYTF
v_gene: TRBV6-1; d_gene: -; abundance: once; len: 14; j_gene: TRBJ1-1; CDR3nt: TGTGCCAGCCGCCGGGGGGCGTGGGACACTGAAGCTTTCTTT; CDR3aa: CASRRGAWDTEAFF
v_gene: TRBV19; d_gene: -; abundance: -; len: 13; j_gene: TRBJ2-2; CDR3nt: TGTGCCAGTCGACTAGTGTACACCGGGGAGCTGTTTTTT; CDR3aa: CASRLVYTGELFF
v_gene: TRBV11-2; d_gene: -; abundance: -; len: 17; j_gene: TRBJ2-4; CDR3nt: TGTGCCAGCAGCCCTCCGGGGGGCGGGACTCGAGTAGGCATTCAGTACTTC; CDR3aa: CASSPPGGGTRVGIQYF
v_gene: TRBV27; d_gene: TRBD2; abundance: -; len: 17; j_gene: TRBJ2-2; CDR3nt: TGTGCCAGCAGTTACAGATTCGGGACTAGCGGGTCGGGGGAGCTGTTTTTT; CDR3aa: CASSYRFGTSGSGELFF
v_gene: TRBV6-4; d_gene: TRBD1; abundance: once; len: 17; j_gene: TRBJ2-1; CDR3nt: TGTGCCAGCAGTGACTCACGGACAGGGAATTCTCGGAATGAGCAGTTCTTC; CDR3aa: CASSDSRTGNSRNEQFF
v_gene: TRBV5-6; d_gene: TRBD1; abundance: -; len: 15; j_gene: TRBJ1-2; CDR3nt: TGTGCCAGCAGTTCCGGACAGGGCTTATCGTATGGCTACACCTTC; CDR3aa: CASSSGQGLSYGYTF
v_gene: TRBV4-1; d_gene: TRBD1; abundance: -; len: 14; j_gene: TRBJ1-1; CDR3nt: TGCGCCAGCAGCCGCCCAGGGGGTGACACTGAAGCTTTCTTT; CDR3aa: CASSRPGGDTEAFF
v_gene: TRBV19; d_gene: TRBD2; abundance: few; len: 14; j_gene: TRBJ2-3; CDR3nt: TGTGCCACCAGGCCGGGACTAGCTACAGATACGCAGTATTTT; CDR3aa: CATRPGLATDTQYF
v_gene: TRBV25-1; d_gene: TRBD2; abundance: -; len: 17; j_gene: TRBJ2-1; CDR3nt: TGTGCCAGCAGTCAAATCGGTAGCGGGAGCCTCAACAATGAGCAGTTCTTC; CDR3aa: CASSQIGSGSLNNEQFF
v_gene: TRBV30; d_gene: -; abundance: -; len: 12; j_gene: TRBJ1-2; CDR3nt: TGTGCCTGTGCCAGGGGAAACTATGGCTACACCTTC; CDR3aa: CACARGNYGYTF
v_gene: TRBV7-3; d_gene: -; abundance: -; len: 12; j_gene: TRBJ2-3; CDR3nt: TGTGCCAGCAGCTTCGGAGGAGATACGCAGTATTTT; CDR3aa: CASSFGGDTQYF
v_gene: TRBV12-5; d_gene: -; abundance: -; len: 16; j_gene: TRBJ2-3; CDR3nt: TGTGCTAGTGGTTTGAACAGGATGACTAGCACAGATACGCAGTATTTT; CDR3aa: CASGLNRMTSTDTQYF
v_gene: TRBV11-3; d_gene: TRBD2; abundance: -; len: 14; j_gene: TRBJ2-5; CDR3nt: TGTGCCAGCAGCCCCGGGTTGGGGGGGGAGACCCAGTACTTC; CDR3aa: CASSPGLGGETQYF
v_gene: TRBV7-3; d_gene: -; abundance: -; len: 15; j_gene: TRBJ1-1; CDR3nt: TGTGCCAGCAGCTTAACTGCAGGGCTGAACACTGAAGCTTTCTTT; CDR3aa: CASSLTAGLNTEAFF
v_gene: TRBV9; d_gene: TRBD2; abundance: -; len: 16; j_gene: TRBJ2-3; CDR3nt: TGTGCCAGCACCATGGGACTAGCGGTGAGCACAGATACGCAGTATTTT; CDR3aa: CASTMGLAVSTDTQYF
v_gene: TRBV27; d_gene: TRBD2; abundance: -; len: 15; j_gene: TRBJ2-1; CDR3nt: TGTGCCAGCAGTTTACTGAGCGGGGGGGACAATGAGCAGTTCTTC; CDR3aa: CASSLLSGGDNEQFF
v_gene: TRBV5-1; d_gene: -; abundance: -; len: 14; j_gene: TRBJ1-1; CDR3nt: TGCGCCAGCAGCTTGGGGTCAGGGAACACTGAAGCTTTCTTT; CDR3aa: CASSLGSGNTEAFF
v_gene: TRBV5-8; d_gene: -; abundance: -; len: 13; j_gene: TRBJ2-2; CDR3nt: TGTGCCAGCGGCGGACAACATATTGGGGAGCTGTTTTTT; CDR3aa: CASGGQHIGELFF
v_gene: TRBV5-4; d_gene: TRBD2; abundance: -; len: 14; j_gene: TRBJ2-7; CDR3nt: TGTGCCAGCAGCTCGGGACTAGGGTCCCTCGAGCAGTACTTC; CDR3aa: CASSSGLGSLEQYF
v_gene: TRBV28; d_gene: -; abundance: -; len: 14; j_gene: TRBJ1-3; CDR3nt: TGTGCCAGCAGTTTAGTCAGGCAAGGAAACACCATATATTTT; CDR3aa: CASSLVRQGNTIYF
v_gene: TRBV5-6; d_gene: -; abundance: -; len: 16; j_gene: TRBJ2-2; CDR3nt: TGTGCCAGCAGCTTGGCCGGGGGATGGAACACCGGGGAGCTGTTTTTT; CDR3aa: CASSLAGGWNTGELFF
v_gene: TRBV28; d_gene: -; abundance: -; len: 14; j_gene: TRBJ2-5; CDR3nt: TGTGCCAGCAGTTCGGGGGATGGTGGAGAGACCCAGTACTTC; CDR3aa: CASSSGDGGETQYF
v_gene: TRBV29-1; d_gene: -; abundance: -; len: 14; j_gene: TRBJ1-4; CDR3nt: TGCAGCGTCCCGGGTGACAGGTTTAATGAAAAACTGTTTTTT; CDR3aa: CSVPGDRFNEKLFF
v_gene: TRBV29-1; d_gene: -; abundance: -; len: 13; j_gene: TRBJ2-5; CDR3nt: TGCAGCTCCCCCTCGTTGTCCGGGGAGACCCAGTACTTC; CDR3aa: CSSPSLSGETQYF